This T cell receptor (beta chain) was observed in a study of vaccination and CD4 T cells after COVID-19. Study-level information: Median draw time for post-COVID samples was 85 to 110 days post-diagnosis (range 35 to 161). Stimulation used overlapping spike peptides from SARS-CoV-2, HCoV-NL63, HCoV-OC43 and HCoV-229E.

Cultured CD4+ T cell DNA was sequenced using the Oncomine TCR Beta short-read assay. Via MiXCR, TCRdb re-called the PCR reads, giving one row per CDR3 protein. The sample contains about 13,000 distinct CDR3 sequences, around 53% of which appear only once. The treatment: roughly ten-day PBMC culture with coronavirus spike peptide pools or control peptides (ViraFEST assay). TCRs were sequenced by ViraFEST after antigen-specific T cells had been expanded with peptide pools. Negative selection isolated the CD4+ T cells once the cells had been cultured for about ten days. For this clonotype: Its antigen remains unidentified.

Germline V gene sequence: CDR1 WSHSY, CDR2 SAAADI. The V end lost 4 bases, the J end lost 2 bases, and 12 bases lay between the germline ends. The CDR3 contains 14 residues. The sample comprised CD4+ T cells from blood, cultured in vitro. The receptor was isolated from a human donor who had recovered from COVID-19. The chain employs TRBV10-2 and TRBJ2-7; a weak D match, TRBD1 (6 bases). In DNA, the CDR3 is TGCGCCAGCAGTGTAAGACAGGCTCCCTACGAGCAGTACTTC. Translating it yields CASSVRQAPYEQYF.